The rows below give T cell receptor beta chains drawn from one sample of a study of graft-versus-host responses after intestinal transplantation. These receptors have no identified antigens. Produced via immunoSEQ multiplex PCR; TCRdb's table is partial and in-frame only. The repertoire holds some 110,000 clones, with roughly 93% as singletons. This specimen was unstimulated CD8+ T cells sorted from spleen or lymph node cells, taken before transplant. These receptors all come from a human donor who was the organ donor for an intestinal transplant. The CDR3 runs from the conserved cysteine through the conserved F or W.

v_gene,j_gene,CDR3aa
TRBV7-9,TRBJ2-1,CASTASWGGRGPHEQFF
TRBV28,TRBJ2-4,CASSFGLAGGIAKNIQYF
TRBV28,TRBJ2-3,CASRVATDTQYF
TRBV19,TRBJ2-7,CASSIGLAGYEQYF
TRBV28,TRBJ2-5,CASSLWGTVTKETQYF
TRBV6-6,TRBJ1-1,CASSYSGTGGEAFF
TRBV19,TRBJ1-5,CASSPRPRGIWPSNQPQHF
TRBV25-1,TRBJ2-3,CASSESPGGASDTQYF
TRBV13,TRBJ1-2,CASSQRKGYYGYTF
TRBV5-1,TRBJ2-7,CASSLAGGGYEQYF
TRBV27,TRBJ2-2,CASSFSITGELFF
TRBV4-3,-,CASSLGEGRELFF
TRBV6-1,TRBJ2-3,CASSERVEGLRTDTQYF
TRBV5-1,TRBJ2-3,CASSSGTDTDTQYF
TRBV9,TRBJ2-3,CASSVSGSTDTQYF
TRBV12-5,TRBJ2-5,CASGSDRGDQETQYF
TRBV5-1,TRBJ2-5,CASSLETQYF
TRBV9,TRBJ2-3,CASSVVGISDTQYF
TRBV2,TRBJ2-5,CASSKQGEETQYF
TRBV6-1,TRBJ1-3,CASSSKAGNTIYF
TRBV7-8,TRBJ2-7,CASSFPGTSGSYEQYF
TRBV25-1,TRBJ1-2,CASATSANYGYTF
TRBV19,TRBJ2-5,CASSIAAGDQETQYF
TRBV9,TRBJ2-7,CASSPWTSGMGEQYF
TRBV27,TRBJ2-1,CASSRDRGNNEQFF
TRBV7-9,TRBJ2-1,CASSPGSDEQFF
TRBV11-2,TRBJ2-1,CASRRGAGGYLDEQFF
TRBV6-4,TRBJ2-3,CASSDSLAGNTQYF
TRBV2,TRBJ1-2,CASSEGGYYGYTF
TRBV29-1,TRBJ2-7,CSVAGLATSYEQYF
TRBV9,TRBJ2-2,CASSVAAGGTGELFF
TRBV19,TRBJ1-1,CASSIDWRRKAEAFF
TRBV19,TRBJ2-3,CASSRTSGSTDTQYF
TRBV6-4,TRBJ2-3,CASSVSMGLAGAAYF
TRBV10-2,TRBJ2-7,CASRGTAGSTYEQYF
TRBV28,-,CASSLPGTSGSYEQYF
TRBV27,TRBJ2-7,CASSSGQGYEQYF
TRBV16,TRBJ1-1,CASSQPDLGTEAFF
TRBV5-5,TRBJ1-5,CASSLGWQGAHSNQPQHF
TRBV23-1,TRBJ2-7,CASSQSRAGTGGTVDYEQYF
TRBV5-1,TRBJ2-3,CASRNGPQEQYF
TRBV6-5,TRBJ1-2,CASSYSKEGRRRYTF
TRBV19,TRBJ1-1,CASSLGNTEAFF
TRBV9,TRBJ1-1,CASGGNTEAFF
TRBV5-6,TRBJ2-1,CASSLSTGGGRDEQFF
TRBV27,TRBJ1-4,CASSSGAINEKLFF
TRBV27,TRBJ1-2,CASSSTGNYGYTF
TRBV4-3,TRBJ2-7,CASSQVLGLGLYEQYF
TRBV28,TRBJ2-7,CASSFDFAYEQYF
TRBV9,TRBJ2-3,CASSLTTGGRDTQYF
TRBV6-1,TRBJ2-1,CASSEVSGQRGQFF
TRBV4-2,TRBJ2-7,CASSHPLRGSLYEQYF
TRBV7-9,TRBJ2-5,CASRGVGETQYF
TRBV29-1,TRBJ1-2,CSVPGMDYGYTF
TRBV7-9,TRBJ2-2,CASSFDGNTGELFF
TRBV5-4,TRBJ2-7,CASSLGTDVWYF
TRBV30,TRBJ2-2,CAWSVRNTGELFF
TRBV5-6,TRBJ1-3,CASSLVSSGNTIYF
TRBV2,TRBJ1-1,CASSEAYLTGQGKIAFF
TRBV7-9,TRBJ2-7,CASQDRKTYEQYF